This T cell receptor (beta chain) was identified in a study of a mutant IDH1 vaccine in newly diagnosed glioma. Assay: immunoSEQ multiplex PCR; the TCRdb copy retains only in-frame clones and omits some. The sample carries approximately 37,000 clones, roughly 54% recorded once. Described time point: week 5, during vaccination. Each dose delivered 300 ug of mutant IDH1 20-mer peptide subcutaneously with imiquimod. Donors' newly diagnosed IDH1-mutant WHO grade 3 or 4 astrocytomas lacked nuclear ATRX. This clone was seen a handful of times. Its antigen is unidentified. Trimming cost V 4 bases and J 6 bases, with 19 bases left between them. The CDR3 runs to 15 residues. Looked up from germline, CDR1 is SGDLS and CDR2 is YYNGEE.

V usage is TRBV9 and J usage is TRBJ1-1; D possibly corresponds to TRBD1 (5 bases). Here the sequenced sample was PBMCs, taken from a glioma patient whose treatment included an IDH1 peptide vaccine. This sequence originates from a woman aged 18-35 years with glioma. For the CDR3, the DNA is TGTGCCAGCAGCTCCGCAGACGGGGCTACCTCTGAAGCTTTCTTT. The encoded protein is CASSSADGATSEAFF.